These 7 T cell receptor beta chains originate from one sample sequenced in a study of CD8+ T cells in alopecia areata. Sequencing relied on a cDNA template that was reverse transcribed from extracted RNA. Assay used: immunoSEQ multiplex PCR; TCRdb lists only in-frame clones, some missing. The sample yields a few hundred thousand clones, 30% to 40% seen once. Treatment given: oral pan-JAK inhibitor, 5-10 mg twice daily. The sequences come from CD4+ T cells sorted from blood, collected at roughly week 30, from a patient treated with tofacitinib. The origin of the receptors is a human donor with alopecia areata.

This clone was seen more than once but under ten times. The chain recombines TRBV6-1 with TRBJ2-1; D may be TRBD1 or TRBD2 (6 bases each). The CDR3 runs to 12 residues. Trimming pared 10 bases from V and 8 bases from J, leaving 15 bases between. CDR1 and CDR2 from the germline V gene are MNHNS and SASEGT. DNA for the CDR3: TGTGCCAATGGCGGGACACCCCATGAGCAGTTCTTC. Translating it yields CANGGTPHEQFF.

The chain links TRBV18 to TRBJ1-2; 7 nucleotides match TRBD1. The CDR3 spans 13 residues. CDR1 and CDR2 from the germline V gene are KGHSH and LQKENI. Trimming removed 4 bases from V and 2 bases from J; junction bases left unmatched: 1. In DNA, the CDR3 is TGTGCCAGCTCACAGGGACAGAACTATGGCTACACCTTC. It encodes CASSQGQNYGYTF.

This clone was observed a handful of times. The DNA for the CDR3 is TGCAGCGTGCCAGGGGGCACGAACACTGAAGCTTTCTTT. It specifies CSVPGGTNTEAFF. This rearrangement joins TRBV29-1 to TRBJ1-1, with 8 nucleotides matching TRBD1. The CDR3 contains 13 residues. Germline V CDR1 and CDR2: SQVTM, ANQGSEA. Trimming cost V 6 bases and J 1 base; bases outside gene matches: 4.

V is TRBV9 and J is TRBJ2-1; D remains unclear. CDR3 length: 13 residues. Trimming removed 0 bases from V and 4 bases from J, with 5 bases in between. Per the germline V gene, CDR1 is SGDLS and CDR2 is YYNGEE. This CDR3 is CASSVGIYNEQFF. CDR3 nucleotide sequence: TGTGCCAGCAGCGTAGGAATTTACAATGAGCAGTTCTTC. The full variable domain, rest sourced from reference TRBV9 and TRBJ2-1, is DSGVTQTPKHLITATGQRVTLRCSPRSGDLSVYWYQQSLDQGLQFLIQYYNGEERAKGNILERFSAQQFPDLHSELNLSSLELGDSALYFCASSVGIYNEQFFGPGTRLTVL.

V usage is TRBV4-2 and J usage is TRBJ1-2; D is possibly TRBD1 (6 bases). Germline V gene data show CDR1 as LGHNA and CDR2 as YNFKEQ. The CDR3 is 16 residues long. V shed 2 bases and J shed 5 bases, with 18 bases lying between them. The CDR3 loop is CASSQSTGPTGYGYTF. DNA for the CDR3: TGTGCCAGCAGCCAATCGACAGGCCCAACGGGATATGGCTACACCTTC.

This chain uses TRBV30 with TRBJ1-2, with unresolved D. Germline values: CDR1 GTSNPN, CDR2 SVGIG (reference sequence). The CDR3 totals 14 residues. Trimming removed 1 base from V and 0 bases from J, with 9 bases in between. The CDR3 loop is CAWSGLPANYGYTF. In nucleotides, the CDR3 is TGTGCCTGGAGTGGACTGCCGGCTAACTATGGCTACACCTTC.

CDR3 sequence: CASSYETGWSREAFF. Here the CDR3 DNA reads TGTGCCAGCAGTTACGAGACAGGGTGGTCTCGTGAAGCTTTCTTT. The chain has TRBV6-5 and TRBJ1-1; TRBD1 matches 7 bases. CDR1 and CDR2 from the germline V gene are MNHEY and SVGAGI. This CDR3 has 15 amino acids. The J segment lost 7 bases and the V segment lost 2 bases, leaving 10 bases of the junction unmatched.